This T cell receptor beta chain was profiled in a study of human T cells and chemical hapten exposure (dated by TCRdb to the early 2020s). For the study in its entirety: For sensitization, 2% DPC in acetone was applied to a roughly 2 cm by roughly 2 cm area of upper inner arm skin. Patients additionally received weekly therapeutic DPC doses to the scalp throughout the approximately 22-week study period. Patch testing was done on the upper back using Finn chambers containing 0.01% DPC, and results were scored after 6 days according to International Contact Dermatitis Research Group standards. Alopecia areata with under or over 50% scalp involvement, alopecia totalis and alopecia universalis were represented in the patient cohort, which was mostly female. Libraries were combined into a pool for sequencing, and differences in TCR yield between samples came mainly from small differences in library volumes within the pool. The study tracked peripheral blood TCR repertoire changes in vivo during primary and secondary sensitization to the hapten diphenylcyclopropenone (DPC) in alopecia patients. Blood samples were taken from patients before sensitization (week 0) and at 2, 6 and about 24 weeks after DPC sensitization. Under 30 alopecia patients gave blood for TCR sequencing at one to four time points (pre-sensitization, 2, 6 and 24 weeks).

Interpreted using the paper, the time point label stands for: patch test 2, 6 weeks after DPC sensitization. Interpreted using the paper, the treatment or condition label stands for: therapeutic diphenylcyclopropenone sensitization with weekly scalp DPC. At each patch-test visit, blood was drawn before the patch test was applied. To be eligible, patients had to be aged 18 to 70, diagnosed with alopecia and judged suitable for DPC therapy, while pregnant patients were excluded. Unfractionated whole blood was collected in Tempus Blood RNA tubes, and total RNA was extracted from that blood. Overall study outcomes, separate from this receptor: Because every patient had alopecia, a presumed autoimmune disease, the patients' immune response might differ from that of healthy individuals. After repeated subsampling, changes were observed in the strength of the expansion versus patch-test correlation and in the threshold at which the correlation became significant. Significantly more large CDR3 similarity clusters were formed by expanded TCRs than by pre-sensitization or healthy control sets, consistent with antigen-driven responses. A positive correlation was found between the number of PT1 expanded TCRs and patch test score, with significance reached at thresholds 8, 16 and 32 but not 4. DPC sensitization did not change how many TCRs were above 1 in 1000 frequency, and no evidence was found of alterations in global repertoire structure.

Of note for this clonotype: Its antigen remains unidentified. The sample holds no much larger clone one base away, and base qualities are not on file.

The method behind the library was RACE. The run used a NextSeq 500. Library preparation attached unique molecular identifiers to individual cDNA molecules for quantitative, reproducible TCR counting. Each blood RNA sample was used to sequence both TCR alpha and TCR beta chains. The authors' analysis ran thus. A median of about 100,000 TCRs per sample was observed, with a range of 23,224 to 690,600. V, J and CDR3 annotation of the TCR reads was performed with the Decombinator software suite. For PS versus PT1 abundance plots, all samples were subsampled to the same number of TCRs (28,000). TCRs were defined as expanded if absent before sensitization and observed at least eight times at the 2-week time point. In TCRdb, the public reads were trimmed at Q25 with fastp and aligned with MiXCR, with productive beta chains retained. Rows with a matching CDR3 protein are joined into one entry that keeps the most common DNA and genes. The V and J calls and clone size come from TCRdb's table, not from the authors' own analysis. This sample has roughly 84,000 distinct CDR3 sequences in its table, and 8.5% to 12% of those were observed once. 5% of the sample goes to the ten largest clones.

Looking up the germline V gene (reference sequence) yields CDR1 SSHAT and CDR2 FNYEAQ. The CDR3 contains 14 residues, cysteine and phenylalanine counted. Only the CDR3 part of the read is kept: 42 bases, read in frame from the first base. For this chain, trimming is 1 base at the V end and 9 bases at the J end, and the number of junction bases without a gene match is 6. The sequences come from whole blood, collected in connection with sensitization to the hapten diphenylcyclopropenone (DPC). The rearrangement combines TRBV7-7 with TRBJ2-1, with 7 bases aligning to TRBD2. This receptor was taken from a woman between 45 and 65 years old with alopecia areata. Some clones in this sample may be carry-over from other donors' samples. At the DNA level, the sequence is TGTGCCAGCAGCTTAGTACTAGCGAGTGGTGAGCAGTTCTTC. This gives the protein CASSLVLASGEQFF.